The clone carrying this TCR beta chain was seen ten or more times. Its matching antigen is unknown. The sample comes from a study of identical twins. From the 5' RACE reads, TCRdb called clonotypes with MiXCR, one entry per CDR3 protein. Here the sample spans fewer than 550,000 distinct CDR3 sequences, about 13% being singletons. Healthy Caucasians supplied all donations. Per germline, CDR1 SGHTA and CDR2 FQGNSA. The CDR3 spans 11 residues. Trimming pared 5 bases from V and 4 bases from J, leaving 5 bases between. Notes on the study in general: Twins shared beta out-of-frame sequences in excess, but this excess was weaker. Fewer insertions characterized abundant cord blood beta clonotypes, whereas memory repertoires showed none.

The same sample was also studied in work on yellow fever vaccine responses in identical twins. That report adds: Reports say the vaccine T cell response in twins looked partly convergent and partly personalized.

The sequence was obtained from a woman younger than 35 in good health. The chain uses TRBV7-2 and TRBJ2-5; D unresolved. The source material was CD4+ T cells sorted from blood. CDR3 loop: CASSGLETQYF. In nucleotides, the CDR3 is TGTGCCAGCAGCGGCCTAGAGACCCAGTACTTC.